The clone carrying this TCR beta chain was detected a few times. Its antigen is still unknown. The source of the sample is a study of cytomegalovirus exposure and HLA in healthy donors. Overall study results and limits: Per published accounts, TCR beta sequences correctly predicted the HLA-A and HLA-B alleles of most subjects. Researchers catalogued over 150 TCR beta chains as cytomegalovirus-associated.

PCR used 60 Vbeta primers and 13 Jbeta primers. Using immunoSEQ multiplex PCR, the repertoire was profiled, and TCRdb retains in-frame clones only, with some absent. The sample contains 150,000 to 200,000 clones, about 72% of which appear only once. Trimming removed 4 bases from V and 14 bases from J, with 14 bases in between. The CDR3 covers 12 residues. CDR1 SGHAT and CDR2 FQNNGV come from the germline V gene. The sequenced sample consisted of PBMCs. The rearrangement uses TRBV11-2 and TRBJ1-4; D is uncertain. The receptor was derived from a man in his forties or fifties in good health and CMV-seropositive. CDR3 sequence (DNA): TGTGCCAGCAGCTCCCTTGAGAGGTCCCTGTTTTTT. Its protein product is CASSSLERSLFF.